Below, one TCR beta chain is given with its context. Its target is not known. CDR1 is SGHTA, CDR2 FQGNSA, per germline. CDR3 length: 15 residues. V was clipped by 5 bases and J by 6 bases; unmatched bases: 4. The data were obtained in a study of T cell repertoires in cytomegalovirus infection. For the study at large: In public TCR beta signatures, there were indications of both CMV infection and matching HLA type.

TCRdb ran MiXCR on the reads and lists one entry per CDR3 protein. The sample yields more than 85,000 distinct CDR3 sequences, about 30% seen once. The input for sequencing was CD8+ T cells from cultured PBMCs, taken from culture after CMV antigen stimulation. This chain connects TRBV7-2 to TRBJ2-1; TRBD2 agrees at 13 bases. This clonotype was sampled from a human donor in good health (CMV status not recorded). Some clones in this sample may be carry-over from other donors' samples. As DNA, the CDR3 is TGTGCCAGCAGCCCTGGACTAGCGGGGGCCAATGAGCAGTTCTTC. Translated: CASSPGLAGANEQFF.